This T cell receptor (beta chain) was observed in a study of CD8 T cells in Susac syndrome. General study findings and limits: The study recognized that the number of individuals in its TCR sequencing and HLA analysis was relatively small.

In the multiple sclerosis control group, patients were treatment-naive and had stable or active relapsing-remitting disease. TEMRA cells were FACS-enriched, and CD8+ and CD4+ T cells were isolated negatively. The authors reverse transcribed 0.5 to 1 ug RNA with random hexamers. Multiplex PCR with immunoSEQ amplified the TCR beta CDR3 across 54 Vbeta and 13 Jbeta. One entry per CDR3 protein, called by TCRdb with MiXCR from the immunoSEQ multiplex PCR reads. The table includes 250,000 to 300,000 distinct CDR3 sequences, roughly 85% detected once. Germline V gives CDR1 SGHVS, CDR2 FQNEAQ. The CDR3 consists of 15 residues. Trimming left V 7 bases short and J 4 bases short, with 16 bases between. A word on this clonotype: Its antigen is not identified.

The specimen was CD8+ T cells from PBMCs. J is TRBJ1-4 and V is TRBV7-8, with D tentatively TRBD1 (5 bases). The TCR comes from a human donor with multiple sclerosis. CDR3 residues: CASTLLGGVNEKLFF. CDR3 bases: TGTGCCAGCACCCTCCTCGGGGGGGTTAATGAAAAACTGTTTTTT.